The T cell receptor beta chain described here comes from a study of PD-1 blockade in classical Hodgkin lymphoma. Here immunoSEQ multiplex PCR was the method, and the copy in TCRdb shows in-frame clones only, minus some. The table has more than 85,000 clones, approximately 89% seen once. Time point described: cycle 4 day 1 (C4D1), after 6 weeks of nivolumab. Each of the patients experienced relapse following autologous stem cell transplantation, and their brentuximab vedotin exposure differed. General study results and limits: Those achieving complete response showed baseline diversity like newly diagnosed patients. Baseline TCR diversity was reportedly lower in newly diagnosed patients than healthy donors.

With 0 bases removed from V and 1 base from J, the gap between germline ends came to 7 bases. CDR3 size: 13 residues. Germline CDR1 is GTSNPN and CDR2 is SVGIG (reference sequence). Concerning this clone itself: Its target is unknown.

Sample: peripheral blood mononuclear cells (PBMCs), taken before the fourth cycle of nivolumab. This sequence joins TRBV30 and TRBJ2-7; D uncertain. This TCR was sampled from a human donor with classical Hodgkin lymphoma. This CDR3 reads CAWSVGDSYEQYF. CDR3 coding DNA: TGTGCCTGGAGTGTTGGGGATTCCTACGAGCAGTACTTC.